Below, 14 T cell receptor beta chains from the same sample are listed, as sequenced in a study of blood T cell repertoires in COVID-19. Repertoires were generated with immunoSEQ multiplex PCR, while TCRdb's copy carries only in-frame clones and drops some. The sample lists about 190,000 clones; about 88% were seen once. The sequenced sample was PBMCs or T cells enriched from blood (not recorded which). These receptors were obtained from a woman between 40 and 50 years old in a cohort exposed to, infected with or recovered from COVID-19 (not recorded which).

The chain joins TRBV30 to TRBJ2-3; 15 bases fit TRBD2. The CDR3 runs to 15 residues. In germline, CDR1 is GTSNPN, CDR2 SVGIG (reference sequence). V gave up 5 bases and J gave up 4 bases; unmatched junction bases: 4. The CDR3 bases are TGTGCCTGGGGACTAGCGGGAGGGCCAGCAGATACGCAGTATTTT. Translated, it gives CAWGLAGGPADTQYF.

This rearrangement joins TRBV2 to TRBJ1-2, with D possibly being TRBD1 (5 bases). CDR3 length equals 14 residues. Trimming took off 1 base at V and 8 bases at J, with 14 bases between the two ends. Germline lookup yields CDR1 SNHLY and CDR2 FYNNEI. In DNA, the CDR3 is TGTGCCAGCAGTGAAGGTCCGGCAGGGCGAGGCTACACCTTC. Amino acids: CASSEGPAGRGYTF.

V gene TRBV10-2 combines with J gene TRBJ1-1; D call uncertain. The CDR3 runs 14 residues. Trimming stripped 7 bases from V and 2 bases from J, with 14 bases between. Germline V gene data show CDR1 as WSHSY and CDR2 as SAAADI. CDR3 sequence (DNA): TGCGCCAGCACCAAAGGACGGGGAAACACTGAAGCTTTCTTT. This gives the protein CASTKGRGNTEAFF.

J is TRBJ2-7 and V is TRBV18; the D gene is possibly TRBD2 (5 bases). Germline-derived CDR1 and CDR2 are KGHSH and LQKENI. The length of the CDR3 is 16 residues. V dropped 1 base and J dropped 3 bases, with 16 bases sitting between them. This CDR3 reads CASSPQEVLGDYEQYF. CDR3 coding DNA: TGTGCCAGCTCACCACAGGAGGTCCTCGGTGACTACGAGCAGTACTTC.

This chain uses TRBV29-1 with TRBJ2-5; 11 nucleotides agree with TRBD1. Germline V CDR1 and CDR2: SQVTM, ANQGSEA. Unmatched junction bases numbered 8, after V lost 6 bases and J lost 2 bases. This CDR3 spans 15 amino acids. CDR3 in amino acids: CSVATGTGGQETQYF. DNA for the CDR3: TGCAGCGTAGCCACCGGGACAGGGGGGCAAGAGACCCAGTACTTC.

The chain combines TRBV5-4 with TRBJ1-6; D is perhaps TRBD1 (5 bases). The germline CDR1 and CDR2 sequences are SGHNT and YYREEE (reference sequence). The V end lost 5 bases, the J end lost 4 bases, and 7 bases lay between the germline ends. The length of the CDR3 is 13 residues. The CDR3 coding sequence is TGTGCCAGCAGGGACACGTATAATTCACCCCTCCACTTT. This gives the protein CASRDTYNSPLHF.

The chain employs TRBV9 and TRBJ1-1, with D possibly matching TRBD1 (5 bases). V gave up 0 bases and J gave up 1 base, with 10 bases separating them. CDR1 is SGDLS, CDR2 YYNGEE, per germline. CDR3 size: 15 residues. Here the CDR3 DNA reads TGTGCCAGCAGCGTAGATCTAGGGGAGAACACTGAAGCTTTCTTT. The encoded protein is CASSVDLGENTEAFF.

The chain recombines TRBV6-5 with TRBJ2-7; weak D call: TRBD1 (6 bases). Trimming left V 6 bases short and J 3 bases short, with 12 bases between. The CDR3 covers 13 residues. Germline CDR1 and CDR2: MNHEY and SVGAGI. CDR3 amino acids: CASRDTGHYEQYF. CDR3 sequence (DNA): TGTGCCAGCAGAGACACAGGGCACTACGAGCAGTACTTC.

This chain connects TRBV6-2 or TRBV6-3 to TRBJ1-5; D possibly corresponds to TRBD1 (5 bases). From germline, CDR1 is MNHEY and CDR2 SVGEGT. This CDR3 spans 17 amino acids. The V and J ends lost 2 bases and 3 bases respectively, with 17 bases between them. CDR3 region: CASSYRELRQTNQPQHF. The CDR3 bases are TGTGCCAGCAGTTACCGCGAACTTCGACAGACCAATCAGCCCCAGCATTTT.

The CDR3 DNA sequence: TGCGCCAGCAGCCCGGGTCTGCGCTCCTACGAGCAGTACTTC. As protein: CASSPGLRSYEQYF. The gene calls are TRBV5-1 and TRBJ2-7; D is uncertain. This CDR3 has 14 residues. Trimming stripped 4 bases from V and 0 bases from J, with 11 bases between. Per the germline V gene, CDR1 is SGHRS and CDR2 is YFSETQ. Full variable domain (outside the CDR3, taken from reference TRBV5-1 and TRBJ2-7): KAGVTQTPRYLIKTRGQQVTLSCSPISGHRSVSWYQQTPGQGLQFLFEYFSETQRNKGNFPGRFSGRQFSNSRSEMNVSTLELGDSALYLCASSPGLRSYEQYFGPGTRLTVT.

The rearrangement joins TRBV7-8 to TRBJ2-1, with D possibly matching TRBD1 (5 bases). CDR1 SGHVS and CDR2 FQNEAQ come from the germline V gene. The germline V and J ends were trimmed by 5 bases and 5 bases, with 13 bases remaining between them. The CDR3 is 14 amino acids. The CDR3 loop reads CASSPRWGDNEQFF. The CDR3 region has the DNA TGTGCCAGCAGCCCACGTTGGGGCGACAATGAGCAGTTCTTC.

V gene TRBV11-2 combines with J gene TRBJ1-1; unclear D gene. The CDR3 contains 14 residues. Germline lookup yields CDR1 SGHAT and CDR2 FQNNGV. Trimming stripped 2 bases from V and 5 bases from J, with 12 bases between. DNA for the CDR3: TGTGCCAGCAGCTTAACGATTGAGGATACTGAAGCTTTCTTT. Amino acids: CASSLTIEDTEAFF.

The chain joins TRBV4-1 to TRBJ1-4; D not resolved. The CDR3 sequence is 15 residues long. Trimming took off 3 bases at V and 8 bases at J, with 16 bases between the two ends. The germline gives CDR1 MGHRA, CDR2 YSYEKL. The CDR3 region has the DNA TGCGCCAGCAGCCATGACCGGACTGACGCGGAAAAACTGTTTTTT. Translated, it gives CASSHDRTDAEKLFF.

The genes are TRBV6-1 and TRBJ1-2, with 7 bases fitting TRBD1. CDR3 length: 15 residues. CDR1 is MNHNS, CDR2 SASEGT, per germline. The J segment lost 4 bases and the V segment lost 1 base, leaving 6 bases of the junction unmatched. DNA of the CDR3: TGTGCCAGCAGTGAAGGTTACGGGACAGCCTATGGCTACACCTTC. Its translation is CASSEGYGTAYGYTF.